The present T cell receptor beta chain was sequenced within a study of blood T cells in healthy people across ages. In germline, CDR1 is KGHSH, CDR2 LQKENI. The CDR3 sequence is 14 residues long. V was shortened by 3 bases and J by 4 bases, with 13 bases between the two germline ends. Through a sample-barcoded 5' primer and a J-beta primer mix, a second PCR was run for roughly 6 to 12 cycles. TCRdb re-derived calls from the 5' RACE reads in MiXCR, one entry per CDR3 protein. The sample records about 1.6 million distinct CDR3 sequences, about 32% being singletons. The sample holds many counts of this clonotype.

V gene TRBV18 combines with J gene TRBJ2-7, with D perhaps TRBD2 (5 bases). This sequence originates from a woman in her twenties or thirties in good health. Specimen: blood. CDR3 DNA: TGTGCCAGCTCACCGGGCAGCGGACTTTACGAGCAGTACTTC. Amino acid sequence: CASSPGSGLYEQYF.